What follows describes a single T cell receptor (beta chain). Its antigen is not identified. Repertoires were generated with immunoSEQ multiplex PCR, while TCRdb's copy carries only in-frame clones and drops some. The sample consists of about 82,000 clones, around nine tenths of them appearing once. This record belongs to a study of T cell responses to AZD1222 COVID-19 vaccine. Points from the study as a whole: Spike as a whole was targeted by vaccine-associated CD4 TCRs, dominant at 160-218 and 743-854. Baseline antibody screening turned up just a handful of seropositive AZD1222 recipients. It was only after the peak T cell response that any repertoires were sampled. Most donors were white British, females outnumbered males, and clonal diversity was possibly underestimated.

The starting material was peripheral blood, obtained on day 0 of AZD1222 vaccination. The clonotype comes from an adult in good health.

The CDR3: CASSSPAGANIYGYTF. The CDR3 DNA follows: TGTGCCAGCAGCTCCCCGGCAGGGGCTAACATCTATGGCTACACCTTC. This rearrangement joins TRBV7-2 to TRBJ1-2, with a weak D call TRBD1 (6 bases). V was cut by 4 bases and J by 4 bases, with 19 bases left in between. There are 16 residues in the CDR3. CDR1 and CDR2 from the germline V gene are SGHTA and FQGNSA.